This TCR beta chain was profiled in a study of blood T cell repertoires in COVID-19. Study in general: T cells, B-cell-depleted T cells, or PBMCs supplied cDNA or gDNA.

In its sample, this clone was seen once. At one of its ends the junction is not consistent with the germline gene, which may arise from a read error. This CDR3 has 13 amino acids. Per germline, CDR1 LGHDT and CDR2 YNNKEL (reference sequence). Some clones are missing from TCRdb's copy, which holds only in-frame ones; the method was immunoSEQ multiplex PCR. The sample shows about 240,000 clones, roughly four fifths of them seen only once. The chain uses TRBV3-1 (or the pseudogene TRBV3-2) and TRBJ2-3, with a possible D match to TRBD1 (6 bases). This clonotype was obtained from a man between 25 and 39 years old who had recovered from COVID-19. Source material: peripheral blood. The chain's CDR3 is CASSQHLPTGLNF. The CDR3 nucleotides read TGTGCCAGCAGCCAACACCTTCCTACAGGGTTGAATTTT.